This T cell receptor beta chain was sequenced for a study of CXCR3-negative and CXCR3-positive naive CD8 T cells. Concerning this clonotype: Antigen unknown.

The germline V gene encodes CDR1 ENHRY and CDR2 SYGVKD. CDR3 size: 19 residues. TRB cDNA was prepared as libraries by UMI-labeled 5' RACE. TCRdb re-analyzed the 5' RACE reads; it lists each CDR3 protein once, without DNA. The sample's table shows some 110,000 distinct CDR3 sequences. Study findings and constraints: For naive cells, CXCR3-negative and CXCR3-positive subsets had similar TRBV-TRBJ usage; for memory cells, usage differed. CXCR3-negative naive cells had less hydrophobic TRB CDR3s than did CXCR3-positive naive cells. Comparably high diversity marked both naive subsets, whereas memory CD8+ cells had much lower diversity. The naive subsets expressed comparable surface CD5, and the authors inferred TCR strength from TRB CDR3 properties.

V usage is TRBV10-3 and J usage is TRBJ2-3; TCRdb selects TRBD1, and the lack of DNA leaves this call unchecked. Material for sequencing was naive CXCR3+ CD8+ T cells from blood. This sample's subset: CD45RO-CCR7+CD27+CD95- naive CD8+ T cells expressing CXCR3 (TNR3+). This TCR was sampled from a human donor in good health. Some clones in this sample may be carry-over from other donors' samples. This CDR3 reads CAISESSDRSLLSTDTQYF.